This T cell receptor (beta chain) came from a study of blood T cell repertoires in COVID-19. Overall study: COVID-19 samples collected from the United States, Italy and Spain covered acute and convalescent phases. Sources were T cells, B-cell-depleted T cells, or PBMCs; the material itself was cDNA or gDNA.

As handled by the study authors: Reference gene primer amplification gave nucleated cell count estimates. Repertoires were generated with immunoSEQ multiplex PCR, while TCRdb's copy carries only in-frame clones and drops some. The V and J calls and the clone size are those of that table, but D and trimming were determined from the DNA. The repertoire holds 150,000 to 200,000 clones, with more than 80% as singletons. Germline V gives CDR1 GTSNPN, CDR2 SVGIG (reference sequence). This CDR3 is built from 15 residues. V shed 2 bases and J 4 bases; nucleotides not matched to a gene: 8. This sequence joins TRBV30 and TRBJ2-7; 10 bases line up with TRBD1. The receptor comes from a woman aged 55-75 years with acute or convalescent COVID-19. Sequencing input: peripheral blood. DNA for the CDR3: TGTGCCTGGAGTCCCCGGGACAGGGGATTTTACGAGCAGTACTTC. Encoded protein: CAWSPRDRGFYEQYF.